These T cell receptor beta chains were read from a single sample in a study of T cell responses to AZD1222 COVID-19 vaccine. The method was immunoSEQ multiplex PCR; TCRdb's version includes in-frame clones alone and lacks a portion of them. The profile shows more than 150,000 clones, around 92% of them singletons. The source material was peripheral blood, sampled 28 days after the second AZD1222 dose. The source is an adult who received the AZD1222 COVID-19 vaccine. CDR3s include the opening cysteine and the closing phenylalanine or tryptophan. The D gene is left open where the match is weak.

TRBV5-6	TRBJ2-1	TRBD2	TGTGCCAGCAGCTTGGGACTAGCGGCCTACAATGAGCAGTTCTTC	CASSLGLAAYNEQFF
TRBV4-1	TRBJ2-7	-	TGCGCCAGCAGCCAAGGGATAGGGGCAGCCTACGAGCAGTACTTC	CASSQGIGAAYEQYF
TRBV28	TRBJ2-7	-	TGTGCCAGCAGCCCGGGGTTCTCACTAGCTTACGAGCAGTACTTC	CASSPGFSLAYEQYF
TRBV7-2	TRBJ2-3	-	TGTGCCAGCAGGGGGACCTGGGATACGCAGTATTTT	CASRGTWDTQYF
TRBV5-6	TRBJ2-7	TRBD1	TGTGCCAGCAGCTCCGTGCCCGACAGGGGGTACGAGCAGTACTTC	CASSSVPDRGYEQYF
TRBV6-5	TRBJ1-6	TRBD1	TGTGCCAGCAGCGGGGACAGGGGTTCACCCCTCCACTTT	CASSGDRGSPLHF
TRBV6-4	TRBJ2-5	-	TGTGCCAGCAGTGAGGGACCGGAGGAAGAGACCCAGTACTTC	CASSEGPEEETQYF
TRBV28	TRBJ1-5	-	TGTGCCAGCAGTGGAACACATAATCAGCCCCAGCATTTT	CASSGTHNQPQHF
TRBV24-1	TRBJ1-1	TRBD1	TGTGCCACCAGTGCCGGACAGGGGGTAGAGAGCACTGAAGCTTTCTTT	CATSAGQGVESTEAFF
TRBV6-5	TRBJ1-6	TRBD1	TGTGCCAGCAGTTACGGGTCCGGGACAGGGGGTTCACCCCTCCACTTT	CASSYGSGTGGSPLHF